A single sample is the source of the 32 T cell receptor beta chains below, sequenced in a study of blood T cell repertoires in COVID-19. Sequenced by immunoSEQ multiplex PCR; TCRdb stores in-frame clones only, minus some. The sample lists over 90,000 clones; about 89% were seen once. The sequenced sample consisted of peripheral blood. These TCRs come from a human donor in a cohort sampled during active COVID-19.

This clone occurred once. This chain joins TRBV7-3 and TRBJ2-3, with D possibly being TRBD2 (5 bases). This CDR3 region has 13 residues. Per the germline V gene, CDR1 is SGHTA and CDR2 is FQGTGA. Deletions cut 6 bases from V and 0 bases from J, with 7 bases between. The CDR3 region has the DNA TGTGCCAGCAGTCGAGGGAGCACAGATACGCAGTATTTT. Translating it yields CASSRGSTDTQYF.

The CDR3 sequence is CASSYVSGRPSYEQYF. As DNA, the CDR3 is TGTGCCAGCAGTTACGTCAGCGGGAGGCCCTCCTACGAGCAGTACTTC. The chain is built from TRBV6-5 and TRBJ2-7, with TRBD2 matching over 9 bases. The CDR3 is 16 amino acids. The germline gives CDR1 MNHEY, CDR2 SVGAGI. Unmatched junction bases numbered 5, after V lost 2 bases and J lost 0 bases.

V is TRBV11-1 and J is TRBJ2-7; 11 positions agree with TRBD1. CDR3 length: 13 amino acids. The ends lost 1 base at V and 11 bases at J; junction bases unmatched: 4. Germline lookup yields CDR1 SGHAT and CDR2 FQDESV (reference sequence). The CDR3 region is CASSLDRGQGEYF. The DNA for the CDR3 is TGTGCCAGCAGCTTAGACAGGGGACAGGGGGAGTACTTC.

V and J are TRBV29-1 and TRBJ1-3; D ambiguous. In germline, CDR1 is SQVTM, CDR2 ANQGSEA. With 7 bases removed from V and 1 base from J, the gap between germline ends came to 5 bases. This CDR3 contains 11 residues. CDR3 sequence reads: CSGASGNTIYF. CDR3 nucleotides: TGCAGCGGGGCTTCTGGAAACACCATATATTTT.

V usage is TRBV19 and J usage is TRBJ1-3; tentative D call: TRBD1 (5 bases). V was pared by 10 bases and J by 4 bases, with 14 bases between. Per the germline V gene, CDR1 is LNHDA and CDR2 is SQIVND (reference sequence). This CDR3 has 13 amino acids. The CDR3 nucleotides are TGTGCCACCAGGGAGGAACAGGGAAACACCATATATTTT. Protein product: CATREEQGNTIYF.

This chain uses TRBV6-2 or TRBV6-3 with TRBJ2-5, with TRBD1 identical over 9 bases. This CDR3 contains 17 residues. From germline, CDR1 is MNHEY and CDR2 SVGEGT. The V and J ends lost 6 bases and 2 bases, in that order; junction bases with no gene match: 13. The CDR3 DNA sequence: TGTGCCAGCAGCCGAACCTCCGGGACAGGGATACAAGAGACCCAGTACTTC. Amino acid sequence: CASSRTSGTGIQETQYF.

The J gene is TRBJ1-1, the V gene TRBV21-1; no DNA check was done on the table's D call, TRBD1. TRBV21-1 represents a pseudogene. This CDR3 comprises 16 residues. Written as DNA, the CDR3 is TGTGCCAGCAGCGGATCGACAGGGAGGTTGAACACTGAAGCTTTCTTT. Translation: CASSGSTGRLNTEAFF.

The V call is TRBV7-9, the J call TRBJ2-2; D perhaps matches TRBD2 (5 bases). The CDR3 extends over 17 amino acids. Germline CDR1 and CDR2: SEHNR and FQNEAQ (reference sequence). V lost 3 bases and J 0 bases, leaving 14 bases between the germline ends. The CDR3 region is CASSFRASRSNTGELFF. The CDR3 region has the DNA TGTGCCAGCAGCTTCCGAGCTAGCCGATCGAACACCGGGGAGCTGTTTTTT.

The chain employs TRBV20-1 and TRBJ2-7; D unclear. CDR1 is DFQATT, CDR2 SNEGSKA, per germline (reference sequence). Trimming took 5 bases from V and 4 from J, leaving 9 bases between them. This CDR3 is built from 11 residues. CDR3 amino acids: CSAAAIYEQYF. DNA for the CDR3: TGCAGTGCTGCGGCGATATACGAGCAGTACTTC.

A single count supports this clone. DNA of the CDR3: TGTGCCAGTAATTTCCAGGGGTCCTACGAGCAGTACTTC. Translated: CASNFQGSYEQYF. V usage is TRBV19 and J usage is TRBJ2-7, with D possibly matching TRBD1 (6 bases). Germline CDR1 reads LNHDA; CDR2 reads SQIVND (reference sequence). The CDR3 runs 13 residues. The germline V and J ends were trimmed by 7 bases and 1 base, with 11 bases remaining between them.

The chain combines TRBV11-2 with TRBJ1-5, with 9 bases identical to TRBD1. The CDR3 sequence is 14 residues long. The V gene end was trimmed by 5 bases and the J gene end by 6 bases; junction bases not matched to a gene: 5. Germline V gives CDR1 SGHAT, CDR2 FQNNGV. The CDR3, as DNA: TGTGCCAGCAGCCCTACAGGGGGCGTTCAGCCCCAGCATTTT. Its translation is CASSPTGGVQPQHF.

This sequence joins TRBV6-2 or TRBV6-3 and TRBJ1-2; TRBD1 matches 7 bases. The CDR3 covers 20 residues. CDR1 and CDR2 from the germline V gene are MNHEY and SVGEGT. Trimming removed 2 bases from V and 4 bases from J; junction bases left unmatched: 22. This chain's CDR3 is CASSYLTTPTGKVSSYGYTF. As DNA, the CDR3 is TGTGCCAGCAGTTACCTAACTACGCCGACAGGGAAAGTCTCTTCCTATGGCTACACCTTC.

V and J are TRBV19 and TRBJ1-4, with TRBD1 matching over 8 bases. Trimming cost V 8 bases and J 5 bases; bases outside gene matches: 7. The germline CDR1 and CDR2 sequences are LNHDA and SQIVND (reference sequence). The CDR3 extends over 14 amino acids. As DNA, the CDR3 is TGTGCCAGTCGTACGACAGGGGAGAATGAAAAACTGTTTTTT. This sequence encodes CASRTTGENEKLFF.

The gene calls are TRBV5-6 and TRBJ1-5; maybe TRBD1 (5 bases). The CDR3 sequence is 15 residues long. CDR1 is SGHDT, CDR2 YYEEEE, per germline. Between the trimmed V and J ends, which lost 6 bases and 0 bases, there was a span of 13 bases. The CDR3 here is CASNTRQLSNQPQHF. The CDR3 nucleotides read TGTGCCAGCAACACACGACAGCTTAGCAATCAGCCCCAGCATTTT.

The V gene is TRBV6-5, the J gene TRBJ2-1; 7 bases map to TRBD1. Germline V gives CDR1 MNHEY, CDR2 SVGAGI. This CDR3 spans 12 amino acids. J lost 6 bases, V lost 4 bases, and 0 bases had no gene match. DNA for the CDR3: TGTGCCAGCAGTTGGACAGGCAATGAGCAGTTCTTC. It codes for CASSWTGNEQFF.

This sequence joins TRBV20-1 and TRBJ2-1; no reliable D call. The CDR3 extends over 11 amino acids. Germline assignment: CDR1 DFQATT and CDR2 SNEGSKA (reference sequence). The CDR3 loop is CRVSSGHEQFF. For the CDR3, the DNA is TGCAGGGTCTCCTCTGGCCATGAGCAGTTCTTC.

The chain is built from TRBV27 and TRBJ2-3; 7 bases match TRBD1. The V gene's germline CDR1 is MNHEY and CDR2 SMNVEV (reference sequence). The J segment lost 6 bases and the V segment lost 2 bases, leaving 14 bases of the junction unmatched. The CDR3 runs 17 residues. CDR3 in DNA: TGTGCCAGCAGTTTACTTCAGCGACAGGGAATAGCCGATACGCAGTATTTT. Translation gives CASSLLQRQGIADTQYF.

The CDR3 DNA is TGTGCCATCAGTGAACACCGCAATGAGCAGTTCTTC. Translated: CAISEHRNEQFF. The rearrangement links TRBV10-3 to TRBJ2-1; D unclear. The CDR3 consists of 12 residues. Between the trimmed V and J ends, which lost 3 bases and 6 bases, there was a span of 6 bases. CDR1 is ENHRY, CDR2 SYGVKD, per germline.

There are a few counts of this clone. V gene TRBV27 combines with J gene TRBJ1-2; D call uncertain. The CDR3 is 14 amino acids. Trimming shortened V by 7 bases and J by 4 bases, and 16 bases separated the two germline ends. Germline values: CDR1 MNHEY, CDR2 SMNVEV (reference sequence). CDR3 sequence: CASTPGAGGYGYTF. The CDR3 DNA reads TGTGCCAGCACCCCGGGAGCCGGCGGCTATGGCTACACCTTC.

This clone was found once. The rearrangement joins TRBV25-1 to TRBJ2-5; D is perhaps TRBD2 (6 bases). Trimming stripped 2 bases from V and 4 bases from J, with 17 bases between. Germline V CDR1 and CDR2: MGHDK, SYGVNS. The CDR3 spans 16 residues. This CDR3 is CASSEGGTARVETQYF. The CDR3 nucleotides are TGTGCCAGCAGTGAAGGAGGGACTGCGAGGGTAGAGACCCAGTACTTC.

The V call is TRBV5-6, the J call TRBJ2-1; TRBD2 matches 13 bases. Germline V gene sequence: CDR1 SGHDT, CDR2 YYEEEE. CDR3 size: 19 residues. The V gene end was trimmed by 1 base and the J gene end by 7 bases; junction bases not matched to a gene: 14. CDR3 nucleotide sequence: TGTGCCAGCAGCTTGCTGGGACTAGCGGGAAATCCCCTCAGGAATGAGCAGTTCTTC. This translates into CASSLLGLAGNPLRNEQFF.

The CDR3 coding sequence is TGTGCCAGCAGCTTAGTGGCTTTCTACGAGCAGTACTTC. Encoded protein: CASSLVAFYEQYF. The rearrangement uses TRBV7-2 and TRBJ2-7; no definite D call. The V gene's germline CDR1 is SGHTA and CDR2 FQGNSA. V lost 1 base, J lost 3 bases, and 7 bases lay in between. The CDR3 has 13 amino acids. Supplemented by reference TRBV7-2 and TRBJ2-7, the full variable domain reads GAGVSQSPSNKVTEKGKDVELRCDPISGHTALYWYRQSLGQGLEFLIYFQGNSAPDKSGLPSDRFSAERTGGSVSTLTIQRTQQEDSAVYLCASSLVAFYEQYFGPGTRLTVT.

This chain joins TRBV5-4 and TRBJ1-2; maybe TRBD1 (6 bases). CDR3 length: 15 amino acids. CDR1 SGHNT and CDR2 YYREEE come from the germline V gene (reference sequence). Trimming pared 0 bases from V and 4 bases from J, leaving 13 bases between. The CDR3 is CASSLGGPRLYGYTF. In DNA, the CDR3 is TGTGCCAGCAGCTTGGGGGGGCCTCGTCTCTATGGCTACACCTTC.

The chain has TRBV5-4 and TRBJ1-4; D is possibly TRBD1 (5 bases). Germline assignment: CDR1 SGHNT and CDR2 YYREEE (reference sequence). This CDR3 comprises 17 residues. The germline V and J ends were trimmed by 0 bases and 7 bases, with 19 bases remaining between them. This chain's CDR3 is CASSLDPPGGGSEKLFF. In DNA, the CDR3 is TGTGCCAGCAGCTTGGACCCCCCCGGGGGGGGTAGTGAAAAACTGTTTTTT.

Here the CDR3 DNA reads TGTGCCAGCAGCTTAGCGCAGGGGATTTTCTCTGAAGCTTTCTTT. The encoded protein is CASSLAQGIFSEAFF. The chain has TRBV7-9 and TRBJ1-1; D perhaps matches TRBD1 (6 bases). Looked up from germline, CDR1 is SEHNR and CDR2 is FQNEAQ (reference sequence). The V end was cut by 0 bases, the J end by 6 bases, with 14 bases between. The CDR3 consists of 15 residues.

The gene calls are TRBV20-1 and TRBJ1-2, with D maybe TRBD1 (5 bases). Trimming shortened V by 3 bases and J by 6 bases, and 14 bases separated the two germline ends. This CDR3 comprises 13 residues. CDR1 DFQATT and CDR2 SNEGSKA come from the germline V gene (reference sequence). The CDR3 coding sequence is TGCAGTGCTAGTCCCAGGGTAGTGGATGGCTACACCTTC. Protein product: CSASPRVVDGYTF.

The J gene is TRBJ2-7, the V gene TRBV19, with 7 bases fitting TRBD2. V trimming: 6 bases; J trimming: 0 bases; junction bases outside the gene matches: 11. CDR1 and CDR2 from the germline V gene are LNHDA and SQIVND (reference sequence). The CDR3 covers 16 residues. CDR3 residues: CASRPSGTVLSYEQYF. The CDR3 nucleotides are TGTGCCAGTAGGCCGAGCGGGACTGTCCTCTCCTACGAGCAGTACTTC.

The chain joins TRBV7-9 to TRBJ2-5; D gene unclear. The germline V gene has CDR1 SEHNR and CDR2 FQNEAQ (reference sequence). The CDR3 totals 15 residues. V lost 2 bases to trimming and J lost 9 bases, with 19 bases between them. In DNA, the CDR3 is TGTGCCAGCAGCTTAATTTTGGAATCGTATAGCTCCCAGTACTTC. Protein: CASSLILESYSSQYF.

The chain is built from TRBV9 and TRBJ2-1; TRBD1 might be the D (6 bases). CDR1 is SGDLS and CDR2 is YYNGEE in the germline V gene. V lost 3 bases and J 6 bases, leaving 13 bases between the germline ends. CDR3 length: 14 amino acids. CDR3 region: CASSAYRGSNEQFF. The CDR3 coding sequence is TGTGCCAGCAGCGCCTATAGGGGGTCCAATGAGCAGTTCTTC.

The chain is built from TRBV28 and TRBJ2-2, with 7 bases that match TRBD2. V was clipped by 6 bases and J by 5 bases; unmatched bases: 12. CDR1 MDHEN and CDR2 SYDVKM come from the germline V gene. This CDR3 contains 16 residues. The CDR3 DNA is TGTGCCAGCAGGACAACCGGGACTAAGGGAACCGGGGAGCTGTTTTTT. Translating it yields CASRTTGTKGTGELFF.

The chain uses TRBV12-3 or TRBV12-4 and TRBJ2-7; a possible D gene is TRBD1 (6 bases). CDR3 length: 11 amino acids. Between the trimmed V and J ends, which lost 8 bases and 4 bases, there was a span of 9 bases. The CDR3 coding sequence is TGTGCCAGCGGGGGCCATTACGAGCAGTACTTC. This codes for CASGGHYEQYF.

The chain couples TRBV28 to TRBJ2-3, with D perhaps TRBD2 (6 bases). From germline, CDR1 is MDHEN and CDR2 SYDVKM. The CDR3 loop spans 15 amino acids. V was trimmed by 7 bases and J by 4 bases, leaving 18 bases between them. CDR3 residues: CASIPRGGAADTQYF. DNA for the CDR3: TGTGCCAGCATCCCAAGGGGCGGGGCCGCAGATACGCAGTATTTT.